Listed below are T cell receptor beta chains from one sample, sequenced in a study of OX40 agonist ivuxolimab in advanced cancers. The assay was immunoSEQ multiplex PCR, and TCRdb's table has in-frame clones only and misses some. The sample yields over 60,000 clones, more than 70% seen once. The sequencing used CD4+ or CD8+ T cells sorted from blood, collected in a trial of the OX40 agonist ivuxolimab. These TCRs come from an adult with an advanced solid tumor such as melanoma, head and neck, liver or kidney cancer. Each CDR3 is given with its conserved first and last residue. The order of the fields is V gene, J gene, CDR3 length, CDR3 protein.

TRBV7-9	TRBJ1-4	15	CASSLKRSTNEKLFF
TRBV7-2	TRBJ2-1	11	CASSLLNEQFF
TRBV9	TRBJ2-7	15	CASSVDWRSSYEQYF
TRBV19	TRBJ2-2	17	CASTQSDTRGASGELFF
TRBV7-3	TRBJ1-1	15	CASSLRQGETTEAFF
TRBV30	TRBJ2-5	11	CAWEWAETQYF
TRBV7-9	TRBJ1-3	13	CASSLKQSDTIYF
TRBV4-2	TRBJ2-3	18	CASSQEPSGGSFIDTQYF
TRBV28	TRBJ2-5	13	CATLLAGEETQYF
TRBV11-2	TRBJ1-1	14	CASSSDRVNTEAFF